Following are 4 T cell receptor beta chains from one sample sequenced in a study of blood T cell repertoires in COVID-19. The data were produced by immunoSEQ multiplex PCR, yet TCRdb's version contains in-frame clones alone and is incomplete. The sample contains fewer than 250,000 clones, 70% to 85% of which appear only once. Sequencing input: peripheral blood. The receptors come from a woman older than 75 with acute or convalescent COVID-19.

The rearrangement uses TRBV9 and TRBJ2-3; 9 bases map to TRBD2. With V trimmed by 4 bases and J by 6 bases, 12 bases remained unmatched. Germline CDR1 reads SGDLS; CDR2 reads YYNGEE. The CDR3 totals 16 residues. As DNA, the CDR3 is TGTGCCAGCAGCCGAACTGCGGGGGGGGTCCCGGATACGCAGTATTTT. Translation gives CASSRTAGGVPDTQYF. The whole variable domain, filled in from reference TRBV9 and TRBJ2-3, reads DSGVTQTPKHLITATGQRVTLRCSPRSGDLSVYWYQQSLDQGLQFLIQYYNGEERAKGNILERFSAQQFPDLHSELNLSSLELGDSALYFCASSRTAGGVPDTQYFGPGTRLTVL.

This clone has only a few counts. This chain uses TRBV7-8 with TRBJ2-5; 8 bases line up with TRBD1. The CDR3 runs 14 residues. With V trimmed by 0 bases and J by 3 bases, 0 bases remained unmatched. Germline CDR1 SGHVS, CDR2 FQNEAQ. CDR3: CASSLATGEETQYF. CDR3 sequence (DNA): TGTGCCAGCAGCTTAGCGACAGGGGAAGAGACCCAGTACTTC.

This clone has just a few counts. The chain combines TRBV2 with TRBJ1-6; D is ambiguous. Germline assignment: CDR1 SNHLY and CDR2 FYNNEI. V dropped 7 bases and J dropped 5 bases, with 15 bases sitting between them. There are 15 residues in the CDR3. CDR3 residues: CASTDLGRDNSPLHF. CDR3 bases: TGTGCCAGCACTGACCTTGGGAGAGATAATTCACCCCTCCACTTT.

There are a few counts of this clone. V and J are TRBV2 and TRBJ2-2, with 8 bases aligning to TRBD1. The CDR3 contains 17 residues. The J segment lost 3 bases and the V segment lost 4 bases, leaving 10 bases of the junction unmatched. Germline V gene lookup returns CDR1 SNHLY and CDR2 FYNNEI. The CDR3 protein is CASSVGSNRGDTGELFF. CDR3 nucleotides: TGTGCCAGCAGTGTAGGGTCCAACAGGGGGGACACCGGGGAGCTGTTTTTT.